The 15 T cell receptor beta chains given below trace back to one sample, sequenced in a study of blood T cell repertoires in COVID-19. Data came from immunoSEQ multiplex PCR; TCRdb stores just in-frame clones and leaves some out. The data contain some 270,000 clones, around 89% of them singletons. Sequences were obtained from peripheral blood. These receptors all stem from a man aged 30 to 45 with acute or convalescent COVID-19.

The chain recombines TRBV2 with TRBJ1-4; D unresolved. The germline V gene has CDR1 SNHLY and CDR2 FYNNEI. V gave up 5 bases and J gave up 5 bases, with 9 bases separating them. The CDR3 loop spans 13 amino acids. CDR3 residues: CASSSTENEKLFF. Here the CDR3 DNA reads TGTGCCAGCAGTTCCACGGAGAATGAAAAACTGTTTTTT.

The V and J genes are TRBV24-1 and TRBJ2-1; 7 bases match TRBD2. The CDR3 covers 15 residues. The V and J ends lost 7 bases and 0 bases, in that order; junction bases with no gene match: 5. Germline assignment: CDR1 KGHDR and CDR2 SFDVKD. As DNA, the CDR3 is TGTGCCACCAGCTCTAGCGGACGCTCCTACAATGAGCAGTTCTTC. Translation gives CATSSSGRSYNEQFF.

As DNA, the CDR3 is TGTGCCTGGAGTGTACGGGTAGTTGGTCAGCCCCAGCATTTT. This gives the protein CAWSVRVVGQPQHF. This chain uses TRBV30 with TRBJ1-5; no clear D gene. This CDR3 is 14 amino acids long. Germline CDR1 is GTSNPN and CDR2 is SVGIG (reference sequence). V lost 0 bases to trimming and J lost 6 bases, with 12 bases between them. The full variable domain, completed using reference TRBV30 and TRBJ1-5, is SQTIHQWPATLVQPVGSPLSLECTVEGTSNPNLYWYRQAAGRGLQLLFYSVGIGQISSEVPQNLSASRPQDRQFILSSKKLLLSDSGFYLCAWSVRVVGQPQHFGDGTRLSIL.

V is TRBV5-5 and J is TRBJ2-7; D may be TRBD1 (5 bases). Germline CDR1 is SGHKS and CDR2 is YYEKEE (reference sequence). The length of the CDR3 is 15 residues. With 4 bases removed from V and 2 bases from J, the gap between germline ends came to 16 bases. In DNA form, the CDR3 reads TGTGCCAGCAGCCTGCTCCAGGGTGGGGCCTACGAGCAGTACTTC. Its translation is CASSLLQGGAYEQYF. Looking up the rest from reference TRBV5-5 and TRBJ2-7 gives the full variable domain: DAGVTQSPTHLIKTRGQQVTLRCSPISGHKSVSWYQQVLGQGPQFIFQYYEKEERGRGNFPDRFSARQFPNYSSELNVNALLLGDSALYLCASSLLQGGAYEQYFGPGTRLTVT.

The chain employs TRBV6-5 and TRBJ1-2, with a possible D match to TRBD1 (6 bases). The CDR3 is 14 amino acids. The germline CDR1 and CDR2 sequences are MNHEY and SVGAGI. Trimming cost V 6 bases and J 7 bases, with 18 bases left between them. Written as DNA, the CDR3 is TGTGCCAGCAGCCGCTCGGGGGGGGCGCGTGGCTACACCTTC. It is translated as CASSRSGGARGYTF.

This rearrangement joins TRBV6-5 to TRBJ2-7, with 10 bases aligning to TRBD1. The germline V gene encodes CDR1 MNHEY and CDR2 SVGAGI. CDR3 length: 15 amino acids. The trim removed 0 bases at V and 6 bases at J, leaving 5 bases unmatched. As DNA, the CDR3 is TGTGCCAGCAGTTACTCCGGGACAGGGGACTCCGAGCAGTACTTC. Protein sequence: CASSYSGTGDSEQYF.

The chain has TRBV7-9 and TRBJ2-4; no clear D gene. The CDR3 consists of 13 residues. With 6 bases removed from V and 0 bases from J, the gap between germline ends came to 6 bases. Germline-derived CDR1 and CDR2 are SEHNR and FQNEAQ (reference sequence). DNA for the CDR3: TGTGCCAGCAGTGCACTAGCCAAAAACATTCAGTACTTC. Translated, it gives CASSALAKNIQYF.

The chain joins TRBV5-6 to TRBJ2-3; D not certain. The length of the CDR3 is 15 residues. V was clipped by 0 bases and J by 1 base, with 9 bases between them. Germline lookup yields CDR1 SGHDT and CDR2 YYEEEE. CDR3 nucleotides: TGTGCCAGCAGCTTGGGGCTAGTTGGCACAGATACGCAGTATTTT. Its translation is CASSLGLVGTDTQYF. The full variable domain, with the rest looked up from reference TRBV5-6 and TRBJ2-3, is DAGVTQSPTHLIKTRGQQVTLRCSPKSGHDTVSWYQQALGQGPQFIFQYYEEEERQRGNFPDRFSGHQFPNYSSELNVNALLLGDSALYLCASSLGLVGTDTQYFGPGTRLTVL.

This clone was observed a single time. DNA of the CDR3: TGTGCCAGCAGTTTTACAGACAGGGTCCACCGGAATGAGCAGTTCTTC. Its translation: CASSFTDRVHRNEQFF. V is TRBV6-7 and J is TRBJ2-1; 7 nucleotides align to TRBD1. TRBV6-7 belongs to the ORF category, with a function that is uncertain. CDR3 length: 16 residues. The V and J ends lost 4 bases and 7 bases, in that order; junction bases with no gene match: 13.

Note on this clone: A read error may account for a junction end that differs from germline. The chain is built from TRBV11-2 and TRBJ2-7; 9 bases are shared with TRBD1. Germline values: CDR1 SGHAT, CDR2 FQNNGV. CDR3 length equals 13 residues. In DNA form, the CDR3 reads TGTGCCAGCAGCGTAGACAGGGGGTGGGAGCAGTACTTC. Translated: CASSVDRGWEQYF.

The V and J genes are TRBV13 and TRBJ2-1; 12 bases are a match to TRBD2. Germline V CDR1 and CDR2: PRHDT, FYEKMQ (reference sequence). Trimming took 2 bases from V and 7 from J; bases not matched to a gene: 9. The length of the CDR3 is 17 residues. The chain's CDR3 is CASSLYGLAGLGNEQFF. CDR3 DNA: TGTGCCAGCAGCTTATACGGACTAGCGGGATTGGGGAATGAGCAGTTCTTC.

The chain employs TRBV28 and TRBJ1-2; no clear D gene. The CDR3 runs 12 residues. The V and J ends lost 8 bases and 7 bases respectively, with 14 bases between them. CDR1 and CDR2 from the germline V gene are MDHEN and SYDVKM. Here the CDR3 reads CASGIGGSGYTF. The DNA for the CDR3 is TGTGCCAGCGGGATAGGCGGGAGTGGCTACACCTTC.

The chain combines TRBV30 with TRBJ1-5; no definite D call. Germline V gene lookup returns CDR1 GTSNPN and CDR2 SVGIG (reference sequence). Trimming pared 5 bases from V and 5 bases from J, leaving 13 bases between. This CDR3 has 13 amino acids. The CDR3 DNA reads as TGTGCCTGGTCCGGGTCCTTTTATCAGCCCCAGCATTTT. As protein: CAWSGSFYQPQHF.

The rearrangement links TRBV5-1 to TRBJ1-1; TRBD1 matches at 7 bases. V was pared by 2 bases and J by 5 bases, with 6 bases of the junction left unmatched. Germline lookup yields CDR1 SGHRS and CDR2 YFSETQ. This CDR3 is 14 amino acids long. The CDR3 sequence is CASSFTGVSTEAFF. As DNA, the CDR3 is TGCGCCAGCAGCTTCACAGGGGTCTCGACTGAAGCTTTCTTT.

The CDR3 loop reads CASSARGGATNEKLFF. In DNA, the CDR3 is TGTGCCAGCAGCGCCCGGGGGGGAGCAACTAATGAAAAACTGTTTTTT. This chain uses TRBV9 with TRBJ1-4; perhaps TRBD1 as D (5 bases). Germline assignment: CDR1 SGDLS and CDR2 YYNGEE. CDR3 length: 16 residues. The V end lost 3 bases, the J end lost 0 bases, and 12 bases lay between the germline ends.